One and the same sample provided the 10 T cell receptor beta chains below, sequenced in a study of T cells in Graves' hyperthyroidism and ophthalmopathy. Amplified TCR beta CDR3 regions derived from RNA transcripts. An initial round of RT-PCR targeting the TCR CDR3 relied on the HTBI primer set. TCRdb fed the multiplex PCR reads into MiXCR, producing one record per CDR3 protein. Altogether some 650,000 distinct CDR3 sequences are present, about 16% being singletons, with the ten largest covering around 3.5%. Sequenced: blood. All receptors come from a woman in her 40s with Graves' ophthalmopathy.

There are a few counts of this clonotype. The chain is built from TRBV30 and TRBJ1-6, with D hard to call. This CDR3 contains 16 residues. Trimming cost V 2 bases and J 0 bases, with 11 bases left between them. Germline CDR1 and CDR2: GTSNPN and SVGIG (reference sequence). The CDR3: CAWSWPSSSYNSPLHF. Written as DNA, the CDR3 is TGTGCCTGGAGTTGGCCCTCAAGCTCCTATAATTCACCCCTCCACTTT.

This clonotype was counted only a few times. The J gene is TRBJ1-2, the V gene TRBV10-3; a possible D gene is TRBD1 (6 bases). The length of the CDR3 is 14 residues. V was pared by 8 bases and J by 7 bases, with 20 bases between. The germline V gene encodes CDR1 ENHRY and CDR2 SYGVKD. CDR3 nucleotide sequence: TGTGCCATCGGGGAAAGACAGGACAGTGGTGGCTACACCTTC. Amino acids: CAIGERQDSGGYTF.

This clonotype was counted many times. The chain uses TRBV3-1 and TRBJ1-5; D remains unclear. Trimming removed 0 bases at V and 5 bases at J, with 8 bases between. CDR3 size: 14 residues. Looked up from germline, CDR1 is LGHDT and CDR2 is YNNKEL (reference sequence). The CDR3 sequence is CASSQDFLDQPQHF. The CDR3, as DNA: TGTGCCAGCAGCCAAGATTTCCTGGATCAGCCCCAGCATTTT. The whole variable domain, remainder taken from reference TRBV3-1 and TRBJ1-5, is DTAVSQTPKYLVTQMGNDKSIKCEQNLGHDTMYWYKQDSKKFLKIMFSYNNKELIINETVPNRFSPKSPDKAHLNLHINSLELGDSAVYFCASSQDFLDQPQHFGDGTRLSIL.

Many counts were recorded for this clonotype. This rearrangement joins TRBV3-1 to TRBJ2-7, with 7 positions matching TRBD1. Germline values: CDR1 LGHDT, CDR2 YNNKEL (reference sequence). The CDR3 has 14 amino acids. V was pared by 3 bases and J by 2 bases, with 4 bases of the junction left unmatched. CDR3: CASSHGQVTYEQYF. The CDR3 DNA is TGTGCCAGCAGCCACGGACAGGTGACCTACGAGCAGTACTTC.

This clonotype came up a few times. A much larger clone lies one base from this, so it may be a read error. This chain uses TRBV12-3 or TRBV12-4 with TRBJ1-1; D gene uncertain. Trimming took off 6 bases at V and 0 bases at J, with 5 bases between the two ends. CDR3 length: 12 amino acids. The CDR3 is CASSAMNTEAFF. The CDR3 nucleotides are TGTGCCAGCAGCGCAATGAACACTGAAGCTTTCTTT.

In its sample, this clonotype was seen a few times. The V call is TRBV6-1, the J call TRBJ2-6; no firm D call. V gave up 6 bases and J gave up 2 bases, with 17 bases separating them. The CDR3 is 17 residues long. Germline CDR1 reads MNHNS; CDR2 reads SASEGT. As DNA, the CDR3 is TGTGCCAGCAGCCCCCAACCTATTACCGCTGGGGCCAACGTCCTGACTTTC. This sequence encodes CASSPQPITAGANVLTF.

This rearrangement joins TRBV6-2 or TRBV6-3 to TRBJ2-5; D is ambiguous. The CDR3 consists of 12 residues. V was pared by 2 bases and J by 4 bases, with 5 bases between. Germline loops: CDR1 MNHEY, CDR2 SVGEGT. CDR3 in amino acids: CASSYVRETQYF. The DNA of the CDR3 is TGTGCCAGCAGTTACGTTAGAGAGACCCAGTACTTC.

J is TRBJ1-4 and V is TRBV19; tentatively, D is TRBD1 (6 bases). The germline CDR1 and CDR2 sequences are LNHDA and SQIVND (reference sequence). This CDR3 comprises 14 residues. The V gene lost 4 bases and the J gene lost 9 bases, with 15 bases spanning the gap. The CDR3 sequence is CASSNDQGFQKLFF. In DNA, the CDR3 is TGTGCCAGTAGTAACGATCAGGGGTTTCAAAAACTGTTTTTT.

Only a few counts were recorded for this clonotype. This CDR3 is CASSLGTSGGPDTQYF. CDR3 sequence (DNA): TGCGCCAGCAGCTTGGGGACTAGCGGGGGTCCGGATACGCAGTATTTT. The chain carries TRBV5-1 and TRBJ2-3; the match to TRBD2 covers 13 bases. The CDR3 sequence is 16 residues long. The germline CDR1 and CDR2 sequences are SGHRS and YFSETQ. The ends lost 0 bases at V and 6 bases at J; junction bases unmatched: 4.

This clonotype was recorded many times. This chain joins TRBV7-3 and TRBJ2-1; 7 bases line up with TRBD2. V shed 5 bases and J 9 bases; nucleotides not matched to a gene: 10. CDR3 length equals 14 residues. Germline V lookup: CDR1 SGHTA, CDR2 FQGTGA. The CDR3 region is CASSLGRGRGEQFF. CDR3 DNA: TGTGCCAGCAGCCTCGGCCGCGGGAGAGGTGAGCAGTTCTTC.